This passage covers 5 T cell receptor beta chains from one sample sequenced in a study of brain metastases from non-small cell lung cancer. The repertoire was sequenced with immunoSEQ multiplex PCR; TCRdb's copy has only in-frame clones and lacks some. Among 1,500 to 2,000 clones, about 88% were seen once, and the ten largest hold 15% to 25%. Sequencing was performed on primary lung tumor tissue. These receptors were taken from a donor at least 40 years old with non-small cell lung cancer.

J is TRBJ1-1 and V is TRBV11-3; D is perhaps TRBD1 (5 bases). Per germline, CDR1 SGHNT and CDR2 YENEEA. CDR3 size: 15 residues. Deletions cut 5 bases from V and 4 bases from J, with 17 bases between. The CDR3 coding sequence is TGTGCCAGCAGCCCGGGGGTTTCAACGGGCACTGAAGCTTTCTTT. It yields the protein CASSPGVSTGTEAFF.

CDR3 protein: CASSPKRGYYGYTF. The CDR3 bases are TGTGCCAGCAGCCCTAAGAGGGGGTACTATGGCTACACCTTC. The V gene is TRBV3-1 (or the pseudogene TRBV3-2), the J gene TRBJ1-2; TRBD1 is a possible D gene (6 bases). CDR3 length: 14 amino acids. Looked up from germline, CDR1 is LGHDT and CDR2 is YNNKEL (reference sequence). V was cut by 4 bases and J by 3 bases, with 12 bases left in between.

CDR3 residues: CASSLPGSADTQYF. The CDR3 nucleotides are TGCGCCAGCAGCTTGCCAGGGAGCGCAGATACGCAGTATTTT. This chain links TRBV5-1 with TRBJ2-3; D is perhaps TRBD1 or TRBD2 (5 bases each). V was cut by 1 base and J by 4 bases, with 10 bases left in between. Germline CDR1 is SGHRS and CDR2 is YFSETQ. The CDR3 has 14 amino acids.

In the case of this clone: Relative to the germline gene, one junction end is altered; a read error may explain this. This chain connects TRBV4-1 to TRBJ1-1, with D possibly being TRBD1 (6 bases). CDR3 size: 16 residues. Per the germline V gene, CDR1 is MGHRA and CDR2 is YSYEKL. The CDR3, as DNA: TGCGCCAGCAGCCAAACCACTCGCACCCGGGACACCGAAGCTTTCTTT. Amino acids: CASSQTTRTRDTEAFF.

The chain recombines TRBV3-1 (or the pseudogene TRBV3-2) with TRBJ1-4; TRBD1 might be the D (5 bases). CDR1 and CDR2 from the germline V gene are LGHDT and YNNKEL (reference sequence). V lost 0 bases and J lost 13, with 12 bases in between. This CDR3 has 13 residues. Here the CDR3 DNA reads TGTGCCAGCAGCCAAGAAATTGCAGGGAGACTGTTTTTT. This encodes CASSQEIAGRLFF.